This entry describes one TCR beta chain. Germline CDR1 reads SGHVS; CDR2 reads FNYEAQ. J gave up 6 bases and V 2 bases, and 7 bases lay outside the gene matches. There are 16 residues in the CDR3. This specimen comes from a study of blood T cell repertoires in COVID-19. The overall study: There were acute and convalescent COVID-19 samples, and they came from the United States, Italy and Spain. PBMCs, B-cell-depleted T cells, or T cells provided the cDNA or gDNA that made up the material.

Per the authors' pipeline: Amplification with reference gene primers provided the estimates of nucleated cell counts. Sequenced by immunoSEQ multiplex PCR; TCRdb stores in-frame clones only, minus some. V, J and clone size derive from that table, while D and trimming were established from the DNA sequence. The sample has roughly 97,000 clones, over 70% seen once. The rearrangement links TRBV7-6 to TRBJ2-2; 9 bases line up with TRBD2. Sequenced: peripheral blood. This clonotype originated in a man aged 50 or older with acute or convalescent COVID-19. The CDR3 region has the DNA TGTGCCAGCAGCTTAAAAGCGCTAGCGGGACCCGGGGAGCTGTTTTTT. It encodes CASSLKALAGPGELFF.